The subject of this entry is one T cell receptor beta chain. This entry comes from a study of blood T cell repertoires in COVID-19. Libraries were prepared by immunoSEQ multiplex PCR; TCRdb keeps only in-frame clonotypes and omits some of them. Counted here are over 100,000 clones, roughly 92% occurring once; the ten biggest clones make up more than 1.5%. Germline V lookup: CDR1 MGHRA, CDR2 YSYEKL. V gave up 4 bases and J gave up 5 bases, with 18 bases separating them. The CDR3 has 16 residues. The V call is TRBV4-1, the J call TRBJ1-5; tentative D call: TRBD1 (5 bases). The sequenced sample was peripheral blood. This TCR was recovered from a woman between 45 and 65 years old with COVID-19, enrolled during active disease. In nucleotides, the CDR3 is TGCGCCAGCAGCCCCGCTGCGGGGCTCGAGGATCAGCCCCAGCATTTT. Translation gives CASSPAAGLEDQPQHF.